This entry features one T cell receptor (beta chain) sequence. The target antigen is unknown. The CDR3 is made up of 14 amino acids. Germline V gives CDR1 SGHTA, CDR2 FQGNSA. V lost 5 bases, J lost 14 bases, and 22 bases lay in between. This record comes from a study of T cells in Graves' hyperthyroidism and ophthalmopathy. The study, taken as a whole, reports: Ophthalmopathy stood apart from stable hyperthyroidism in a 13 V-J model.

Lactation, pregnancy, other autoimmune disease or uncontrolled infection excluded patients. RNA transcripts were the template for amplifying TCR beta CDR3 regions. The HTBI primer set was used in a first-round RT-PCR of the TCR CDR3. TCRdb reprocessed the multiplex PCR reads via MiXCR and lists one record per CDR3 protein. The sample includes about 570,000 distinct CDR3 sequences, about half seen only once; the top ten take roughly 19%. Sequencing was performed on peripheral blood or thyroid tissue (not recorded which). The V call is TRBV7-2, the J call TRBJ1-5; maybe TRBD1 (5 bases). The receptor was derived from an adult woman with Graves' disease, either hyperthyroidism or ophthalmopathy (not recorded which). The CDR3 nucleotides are TGTGCCAGCAGCATCACTAGCGGGGGTACCTACGAGCATTTT. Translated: CASSITSGGTYEHF.